A single sample is the source of the 26 T cell receptor beta chains below, sequenced in a study of cytomegalovirus exposure and HLA in healthy donors. The table came from immunoSEQ multiplex PCR; TCRdb's copy has only in-frame clones and leaves some out. The sample carries around 400,000 clones, approximately 90% recorded once. Sequenced material: PBMCs. The receptor set was obtained from a woman aged 18-30 years in good health and CMV-seronegative.

The chain combines TRBV4-1 with TRBJ2-1, with TRBD2 identical over 11 bases. CDR3 size: 16 residues. Trimming removed 4 bases from V and 7 bases from J; junction bases left unmatched: 9. Germline V CDR1 and CDR2: MGHRA, YSYEKL. The DNA for the CDR3 is TGCGCCAGCAGCCTGACTAGCGGGACGGATAGAAATGAGCAGTTCTTC. It codes for CASSLTSGTDRNEQFF.

The gene calls are TRBV6-5 and TRBJ1-1; the D gene is possibly TRBD1 (5 bases). The CDR3 length is 11 residues. Germline-derived CDR1 and CDR2 are MNHEY and SVGAGI. Trimming stripped 10 bases from V and 5 bases from J, with 11 bases between. This CDR3 is CATGRGTEAFF. CDR3 nucleotides: TGTGCCACCGGGCGGGGGACTGAAGCTTTCTTT.

The chain is built from TRBV28 and TRBJ2-1; 10 bases map to TRBD1. This CDR3 spans 15 amino acids. The trim removed 2 bases at V and 5 bases at J, leaving 3 bases unmatched. Germline CDR1 is MDHEN and CDR2 is SYDVKM. The CDR3 here is CASSLGTGVNNEQFF. CDR3 in DNA: TGTGCCAGCAGTTTAGGGACAGGGGTTAACAATGAGCAGTTCTTC.

The rearrangement uses TRBV2 and TRBJ1-4, with D tentatively TRBD1 (6 bases). Trimming took 6 bases from V and 8 from J, leaving 13 bases between them. Germline-derived CDR1 and CDR2 are SNHLY and FYNNEI. The CDR3 spans 13 residues. The CDR3 nucleotides read TGTGCCAGCAGGGGACAAGAGGGCGAAAAACTGTTTTTT. Amino acid sequence: CASRGQEGEKLFF.

The chain joins TRBV4-2 to TRBJ1-5; weak D call: TRBD1 (6 bases). Trimming took 1 base from V and 0 from J, leaving 13 bases between them. This CDR3 comprises 17 residues. Germline V CDR1 and CDR2: LGHNA, YNFKEQ. The CDR3 region is CASSQGLVGHSNQPQHF. The CDR3 DNA follows: TGTGCCAGCAGCCAAGGCCTTGTGGGACATAGCAATCAGCCCCAGCATTTT.

The chain carries TRBV25-1 and TRBJ2-2; D is possibly TRBD1 (6 bases). This CDR3 spans 16 amino acids. V lost 5 bases to trimming and J lost 1 base, with 14 bases between them. From germline, CDR1 is MGHDK and CDR2 SYGVNS. CDR3: CASSLQGGGNTGELFF. The CDR3 coding sequence is TGTGCCAGCAGTTTACAGGGTGGGGGGAACACCGGGGAGCTGTTTTTT.

The rearrangement links TRBV5-5 to TRBJ2-5; D is perhaps TRBD1 (5 bases). Per germline, CDR1 SGHKS and CDR2 YYEKEE (reference sequence). This CDR3 spans 16 amino acids. Trimming removed 4 bases from V and 2 bases from J, with 18 bases in between. Here the CDR3 DNA reads TGTGCCAGCAGCATACAGGTCGGACGGATTCAAGAGACCCAGTACTTC. Amino acid sequence: CASSIQVGRIQETQYF.

The CDR3 loop is CASSPDYRAKGSYEQYF. The CDR3 DNA reads TGTGCCAGCTCACCTGACTACCGGGCCAAGGGATCCTACGAGCAGTACTTC. J is TRBJ2-7 and V is TRBV18, with D maybe TRBD2 (5 bases). The germline V gene encodes CDR1 KGHSH and CDR2 LQKENI. The CDR3 runs to 17 residues. Trimming removed 3 bases from V and 1 base from J, with 19 bases in between.

The CDR3 region is CASSLGQGVRPEKLFF. DNA of the CDR3: TGCGCCAGCAGCTTGGGACAGGGGGTCCGGCCGGAAAAACTGTTTTTT. The V and J genes are TRBV5-1 and TRBJ1-4, with 9 positions matching TRBD1. The length of the CDR3 is 16 residues. Per germline, CDR1 SGHRS and CDR2 YFSETQ. J gave up 8 bases and V 0 bases, and 8 bases lay outside the gene matches. Drawing the rest from reference TRBV5-1 and TRBJ1-4, the complete variable domain is KAGVTQTPRYLIKTRGQQVTLSCSPISGHRSVSWYQQTPGQGLQFLFEYFSETQRNKGNFPGRFSGRQFSNSRSEMNVSTLELGDSALYLCASSLGQGVRPEKLFFGSGTQLSVL.

J is TRBJ2-3 and V is TRBV5-4, with D perhaps TRBD1 (5 bases). The V gene lost 7 bases and the J gene lost 2 bases, with 11 bases spanning the gap. This CDR3 region has 13 residues. In germline, CDR1 is SGHNT, CDR2 YYREEE (reference sequence). CDR3 protein: CASQGLLTDTQYF. The CDR3, as DNA: TGTGCCAGCCAGGGCCTTCTCACAGATACGCAGTATTTT.

The chain uses TRBV27 and TRBJ2-1, with 11 bases aligning to TRBD1. Germline V gene sequence: CDR1 MNHEY, CDR2 SMNVEV (reference sequence). The CDR3 is made up of 15 amino acids. The J segment lost 9 bases and the V segment lost 2 bases, leaving 6 bases of the junction unmatched. CDR3 in amino acids: CASSLGQGAPSEQFF. The CDR3 DNA reads TGTGCCAGCAGTTTAGGACAGGGGGCGCCGAGTGAGCAGTTCTTC.

The chain has TRBV6-4 and TRBJ2-1; TRBD2 matches at 12 bases. Germline CDR1 and CDR2: MRHNA and SNTAGT. CDR3 length: 15 residues. J lost 7 bases, V lost 6 bases, and 7 bases had no gene match. CDR3 DNA sequence: TGTGCCAGCAGCGCACTAGCGGGAGGCTCGAATGAGCAGTTCTTC. It specifies CASSALAGGSNEQFF.

The gene calls are TRBV29-1 and TRBJ2-1; D is perhaps TRBD2 (5 bases). Per germline, CDR1 SQVTM and CDR2 ANQGSEA. Between the trimmed V and J ends, which lost 7 bases and 5 bases, there was a span of 9 bases. The CDR3 totals 11 residues. The CDR3: CSDGIDNEQFF. CDR3 coding DNA: TGCAGCGACGGGATAGACAATGAGCAGTTCTTC.

The V gene is TRBV27, the J gene TRBJ1-2; TRBD1 matches at 7 bases. Germline V lookup: CDR1 MNHEY, CDR2 SMNVEV (reference sequence). The CDR3 sequence is 15 residues long. V gave up 4 bases and J gave up 8 bases; unmatched junction bases: 13. Written as DNA, the CDR3 is TGTGCCAGCAGTTCCTTCCGTGACAGGGTAAGAGGCTACACCTTC. This encodes CASSSFRDRVRGYTF.

This chain uses TRBV30 with TRBJ2-1; the D gene is possibly TRBD2 (6 bases). This CDR3 spans 14 amino acids. CDR1 GTSNPN and CDR2 SVGIG come from the germline V gene (reference sequence). Trimming removed 1 base at V and 4 bases at J, with 11 bases between. In DNA, the CDR3 is TGTGCCTGGAGTGCCTTAGCGGATTACAATGAGCAGTTCTTC. The encoded protein is CAWSALADYNEQFF.

The V call is TRBV10-3, the J call TRBJ1-6; 7 nucleotides align to TRBD1. The CDR3 is 16 amino acids. The V gene's germline CDR1 is ENHRY and CDR2 SYGVKD. Trimming cost V 5 bases and J 6 bases; bases outside gene matches: 10. CDR3 bases: TGTGCCATCAGTAGAACAGGGGCATCTTTTAATTCACCCCTCCACTTT. Amino acid sequence: CAISRTGASFNSPLHF.

This sequence joins TRBV6-4 and TRBJ2-7; no reliable D call. The CDR3 consists of 14 residues. Trimming removed 3 bases from V and 4 bases from J, with 13 bases in between. Germline lookup yields CDR1 MRHNA and CDR2 SNTAGT. The CDR3 is CASSDHQSKYEQYF. DNA of the CDR3: TGTGCCAGCAGTGATCATCAGTCAAAGTACGAGCAGTACTTC.

The rearrangement uses TRBV6-1 and TRBJ1-1, with 8 bases fitting TRBD1. V lost 5 bases, J lost 5 bases, and 10 bases stayed unmatched. Per germline, CDR1 MNHNS and CDR2 SASEGT. The CDR3 covers 15 residues. CDR3 amino acids: CASSPDRDGVTEAFF. CDR3 in DNA: TGTGCCAGCAGTCCGGACAGGGACGGGGTGACTGAAGCTTTCTTT.

The chain recombines TRBV5-1 with TRBJ1-1; perhaps TRBD1 as D (6 bases). There are 13 residues in the CDR3. CDR1 is SGHRS, CDR2 YFSETQ, per germline. Trimming removed 3 bases at V and 3 bases at J, with 9 bases between. The CDR3 reads CASSSPGDTEAFF. The CDR3 DNA reads TGCGCCAGCAGCTCCCCAGGGGACACTGAAGCTTTCTTT.

The chain couples TRBV11-2 to TRBJ1-1; 10 bases line up with TRBD1. Trimming took 3 bases from V and 3 from J; bases not matched to a gene: 7. The V gene's germline CDR1 is SGHAT and CDR2 FQNNGV. CDR3 length equals 16 residues. CDR3 sequence (DNA): TGTGCCAGCAGCTTCCTCGACAGGGGGCCCGACACTGAAGCTTTCTTT. This encodes CASSFLDRGPDTEAFF.

V is TRBV5-4 and J is TRBJ2-3; D may be TRBD1 (5 bases). In germline, CDR1 is SGHNT, CDR2 YYREEE (reference sequence). Trimming removed 0 bases at V and 6 bases at J, with 14 bases between. The CDR3 totals 15 residues. The CDR3 DNA reads TGTGCCAGCAGCTTGGGCGGCAGGGTCACGGATACGCAGTATTTT. Its protein is CASSLGGRVTDTQYF.

The rearrangement uses TRBV27 and TRBJ1-3, with a possible D match to TRBD1 (6 bases). Germline CDR1 MNHEY, CDR2 SMNVEV (reference sequence). The CDR3 extends over 15 amino acids. V was pared by 0 bases and J by 5 bases, with 11 bases between. In DNA form, the CDR3 reads TGTGCCAGCAGTTTATCGGGGCAGGGGAGAAACACCATATATTTT. Residues: CASSLSGQGRNTIYF.

In its sample, this clone was seen once. The J gene is TRBJ2-5, the V gene TRBV4-1, with TRBD2 matching 9 bases. V gave up 0 bases and J gave up 5 bases; unmatched junction bases: 13. Germline V gene lookup returns CDR1 MGHRA and CDR2 YSYEKL. CDR3 length: 18 amino acids. CDR3 loop: CASSQEGGIAGESETQYF. DNA for the CDR3: TGCGCCAGCAGCCAAGAAGGTGGGATAGCGGGGGAGTCGGAGACCCAGTACTTC.

The V gene is TRBV28, the J gene TRBJ1-2; a possible D gene is TRBD1 (5 bases). Trimming shortened V by 0 bases and J by 4 bases, and 9 bases separated the two germline ends. The CDR3 spans 14 residues. Germline V gives CDR1 MDHEN, CDR2 SYDVKM. CDR3 DNA sequence: TGTGCCAGCAGTTTATGGGAGGGGAGCTATGGCTACACCTTC. Amino acid sequence: CASSLWEGSYGYTF.

The rearrangement uses TRBV4-1 and TRBJ2-7, with D possibly matching TRBD1 (7 bases). Germline values: CDR1 MGHRA, CDR2 YSYEKL. CDR3 length: 14 amino acids. V was trimmed by 0 bases and J by 4 bases, leaving 10 bases between them. CDR3 sequence reads: CASSQDPGGYEQYF. The CDR3 DNA follows: TGCGCCAGCAGCCAAGACCCAGGGGGGTACGAGCAGTACTTC.

The rearrangement uses TRBV2 and TRBJ1-1; D uncertain. The CDR3 spans 12 residues. CDR1 is SNHLY and CDR2 is FYNNEI in the germline V gene. Trimming shortened V by 7 bases and J by 4 bases, and 10 bases separated the two germline ends. The CDR3 loop is CASMSGSTEAFF. The CDR3 DNA follows: TGTGCCAGCATGTCAGGAAGCACTGAAGCTTTCTTT. The full variable domain, in which reference TRBV2 and TRBJ1-1 provide the parts outside the CDR3, is EPEVTQTPSHQVTQMGQEVILRCVPISNHLYFYWYRQILGQKVEFLVSFYNNEISEKSEIFDDQFSVERPDGSNFTLKIRSTKLEDSAMYFCASMSGSTEAFFGQGTRLTVV.